This TCR beta chain is drawn from a study of cytomegalovirus exposure and HLA in healthy donors. CDR1 MGHRA and CDR2 YSYEKL come from the germline V gene. Trimming left V 1 base short and J 6 bases short, with 7 bases between. The CDR3 is made up of 13 amino acids. The study ran its PCR with 60 Vbeta and 13 Jbeta primers. Some clones are missing from TCRdb's copy, which holds only in-frame ones; the method was immunoSEQ multiplex PCR. The table shows 150,000 to 200,000 clones, with about 62% occurring only once. The source material was PBMCs. The genes are TRBV4-1 and TRBJ1-5; unclear D gene. The sequence derives from a middle-aged man in good health and CMV-seronegative. The CDR3 reads CASSQGRFQPQHF. CDR3 nucleotides: TGCGCCAGCAGCCAAGGCAGGTTTCAGCCCCAGCATTTT.